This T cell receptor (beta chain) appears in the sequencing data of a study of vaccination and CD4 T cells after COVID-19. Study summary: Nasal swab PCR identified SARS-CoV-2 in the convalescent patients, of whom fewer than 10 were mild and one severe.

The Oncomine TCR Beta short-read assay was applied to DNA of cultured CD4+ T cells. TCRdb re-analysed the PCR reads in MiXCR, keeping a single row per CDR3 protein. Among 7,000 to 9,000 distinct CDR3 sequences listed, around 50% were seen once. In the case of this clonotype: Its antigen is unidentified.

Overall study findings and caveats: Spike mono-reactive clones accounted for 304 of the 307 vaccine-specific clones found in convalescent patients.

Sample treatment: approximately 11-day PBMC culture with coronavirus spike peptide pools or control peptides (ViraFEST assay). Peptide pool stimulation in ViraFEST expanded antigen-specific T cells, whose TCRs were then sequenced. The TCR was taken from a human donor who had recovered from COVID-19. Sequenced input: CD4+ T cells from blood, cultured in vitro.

CDR3 DNA sequence: TGTGCCAGTAGTACCTACACAGATACGCAGTATTTT. It translates to CASSTYTDTQYF. The V gene is TRBV19, the J gene TRBJ2-3; D remains unclear. Looked up from germline, CDR1 is LNHDA and CDR2 is SQIVND (reference sequence). V lost 4 bases and J 2 bases, leaving 4 bases between the germline ends. There are 12 residues in the CDR3.